These 10 T cell receptor beta chains were all obtained from the same sample, sequenced in a study of blood T cell repertoires in COVID-19. Here immunoSEQ multiplex PCR was the method, and the copy in TCRdb shows in-frame clones only, minus some. Seen here are about 89,000 clones, 75% to 90% observed once, and the top ten hold 1.2%. Material: peripheral blood. The source of these receptors is a man older than 75 with active or convalescent COVID-19.

V and J are TRBV3-1 (or the pseudogene TRBV3-2) and TRBJ1-5; TRBD1 might be the D (6 bases). V was trimmed by 0 bases and J by 6 bases, leaving 12 bases between them. Germline values: CDR1 LGHDT, CDR2 YNNKEL (reference sequence). CDR3 length equals 15 residues. The CDR3 sequence: CASSQDRGGGQPQHF. CDR3 sequence (DNA): TGTGCCAGCAGCCAAGATAGGGGGGGCGGTCAGCCCCAGCATTTT.

The chain uses TRBV30 and TRBJ2-7; TRBD1 aligns across 7 bases. CDR3 length: 14 residues. Trimming removed 5 bases from V and 0 bases from J; junction bases left unmatched: 7. CDR1 is GTSNPN, CDR2 SVGIG, per germline (reference sequence). In DNA, the CDR3 is TGTGCCTGGGCGGTAAGGGGGCTCTCCTACGAGCAGTACTTC. Translating it yields CAWAVRGLSYEQYF.

The chain combines TRBV7-2 with TRBJ2-5; D may be TRBD2 (6 bases). This CDR3 has 16 residues. Germline assignment: CDR1 SGHTA and CDR2 FQGNSA. V lost 5 bases, J lost 1 base, and 17 bases lay in between. DNA of the CDR3: TGTGCCAGCAGCCCAGCGGTTAGCGGATTCCAAGAGACCCAGTACTTC. This encodes CASSPAVSGFQETQYF.

The J gene is TRBJ2-2, the V gene TRBV7-2, with D possibly matching TRBD1 (5 bases). Germline V gene data show CDR1 as SGHTA and CDR2 as FQGNSA. The CDR3 covers 16 residues. The V and J ends lost 1 base and 3 bases respectively, with 12 bases between them. In DNA form, the CDR3 reads TGTGCCAGCAGCTTAGGTTTTGGGGCGGACACCGGGGAGCTGTTTTTT. Translation: CASSLGFGADTGELFF.

This clone came up a few times. The V and J genes are TRBV29-1 and TRBJ2-3, with 8 bases lining up with TRBD2. CDR1 and CDR2 from the germline V gene are SQVTM and ANQGSEA. The V segment lost 6 bases and the J segment 0 bases; nucleotides outside the gene matches: 5. The CDR3 sequence is 14 residues long. CDR3 DNA sequence: TGCAGCGTCCCCCTAGCGGGTAGCACAGATACGCAGTATTTT. Translating gives CSVPLAGSTDTQYF.

The gene calls are TRBV15 and TRBJ2-1; 7 positions match TRBD2. This CDR3 is built from 18 residues. The germline gives CDR1 LNHNV, CDR2 YYDKDF (reference sequence). V was clipped by 0 bases and J by 9 bases; unmatched bases: 17. CDR3 nucleotides: TGTGCCACCAGCAGAGATTTCTTCGGGGGGAGACCGGCAGGTGAGCAGTTCTTC. This codes for CATSRDFFGGRPAGEQFF.

This rearrangement joins TRBV20-1 to TRBJ2-1; D is perhaps TRBD2 (6 bases). Germline CDR1 DFQATT, CDR2 SNEGSKA (reference sequence). The CDR3 is 13 amino acids. The V gene lost 3 bases and the J gene lost 3 bases, with 9 bases spanning the gap. CDR3 coding DNA: TGCAGTGCTAGTTATAGCGGCTACAATGAGCAGTTCTTC. Translation: CSASYSGYNEQFF.

This chain links TRBV15 with TRBJ1-5; D is uncertain. Trimming removed 5 bases at V and 7 bases at J, with 12 bases between. CDR1 and CDR2 (germline): LNHNV, YYDKDF (reference sequence). This CDR3 is 13 amino acids long. The CDR3 DNA reads as TGTGCCACCAGCCCCCCCTCAAGCCAGCCCCAGCATTTT. This gives the protein CATSPPSSQPQHF.

V is TRBV5-6 and J is TRBJ2-3, with D possibly matching TRBD1 (5 bases). CDR3 length: 15 residues. Germline-derived CDR1 and CDR2 are SGHDT and YYEEEE. The V end was cut by 0 bases, the J end by 0 bases, with 8 bases between. The CDR3 loop reads CASSLVDTSTDTQYF. The DNA of the CDR3 is TGTGCCAGCAGCTTGGTGGACACTAGCACAGATACGCAGTATTTT.

The chain joins TRBV5-4 to TRBJ2-2, with TRBD1 matching over 11 bases. The CDR3 has 17 amino acids. Unmatched junction bases numbered 12, after V lost 5 bases and J lost 6 bases. Germline V lookup: CDR1 SGHNT, CDR2 YYREEE (reference sequence). CDR3 amino acids: CASSKTPGQGVAGELFF. The CDR3 region has the DNA TGTGCCAGCAGTAAGACTCCGGGACAGGGGGTGGCCGGGGAGCTGTTTTTT.